This T cell receptor (beta chain) originates from a study of T cell responses to AZD1222 COVID-19 vaccine. The V segment lost 4 bases and the J segment 5 bases; nucleotides outside the gene matches: 5. Germline V gives CDR1 SEHNR, CDR2 FQNEAQ (reference sequence). There are 16 residues in the CDR3. Study-level results: Spike-specific TCR breadth rose after two AZD1222 doses, and depth rose as well. Mostly white British, mostly female donors; authors suggested clonal diversity may be underestimated.

Produced via immunoSEQ multiplex PCR; TCRdb's table is partial and in-frame only. Here the sample spans more than 150,000 clones, 70% to 90% being singletons. To note about this clone: No antigen is known for it.

The TCR originated in an adult who had recovered from COVID-19. J is TRBJ2-5 and V is TRBV7-9, with 15 bases lining up with TRBD2. Material: peripheral blood, obtained after recovery from COVID-19. CDR3 bases: TGTGCCAGCAGCTCCGGACTAGCGGGGGGGCGGGAGACCCAGTACTTC. This translates into CASSSGLAGGRETQYF.